The 26 T cell receptor beta chains in this list originate from one sample, sequenced in a study of T cells after yellow fever vaccination. TCRdb re-called the 5' RACE reads through MiXCR, storing one row per CDR3 protein. The sample carries 80,000 to 100,000 distinct CDR3 sequences, about 8.2% recorded once. This specimen was CD8+ T cells not binding an NS4B(214-222) dextramer, sorted from PBMCs, taken approximately 15 days after the first yellow fever vaccination. The receptor set was obtained from a man between 18 and 35 years old who received the YFV17D yellow fever vaccine.

This clonotype was picked up many times. The chain joins TRBV13 to TRBJ2-7; 8 bases are a match to TRBD2. The germline gives CDR1 PRHDT, CDR2 FYEKMQ (reference sequence). The CDR3 loop spans 14 amino acids. With V trimmed by 8 bases and J by 7 bases, 13 bases remained unmatched. Written as DNA, the CDR3 is TGTGCCAGCCGGCTAGCGGGTTTCCCGGGGGAGCAGTACTTC. Protein: CASRLAGFPGEQYF.

The genes are TRBV6-5 and TRBJ2-7; perhaps TRBD2 as D (7 bases). The CDR3 is 16 residues long. The germline V gene encodes CDR1 MNHEY and CDR2 SVGAGI. The V and J ends lost 0 bases and 4 bases respectively, with 16 bases between them. The CDR3 spells CASSYSFSGGRYEQYF. In DNA form, the CDR3 reads TGTGCCAGCAGTTACTCTTTCTCGGGGGGCCGGTACGAGCAGTACTTC.

The V call is TRBV6-1, the J call TRBJ1-6; TRBD1 is a possible D gene (6 bases). This CDR3 is 14 amino acids long. Germline V gives CDR1 MNHNS, CDR2 SASEGT. V lost 9 bases and J lost 10, with 19 bases in between. CDR3 nucleotide sequence: TGTGCCAGTAGGGGGGGCCGAATCGGCTCACCCCTCCACTTT. Protein: CASRGGRIGSPLHF.

V and J are TRBV29-1 and TRBJ2-7, with 9 positions matching TRBD1. Germline V lookup: CDR1 SQVTM, CDR2 ANQGSEA. Germline trimming cut 7 bases from V and 5 bases from J; bases unmatched to any gene: 12. This CDR3 has 14 amino acids. CDR3 DNA: TGCAGCGCCGCTAAGGCGGGACAGGGTGACGAGCAGTACTTC. It encodes CSAAKAGQGDEQYF.

This clonotype occurred a few times. The genes are TRBV9 and TRBJ2-3; 8 bases are shared with TRBD2. The CDR3 runs to 15 residues. The V and J ends lost 2 bases and 5 bases, in that order; junction bases with no gene match: 7. Germline-derived CDR1 and CDR2 are SGDLS and YYNGEE. This CDR3 is CASSVGTSRGDTQYF. The CDR3, as DNA: TGTGCCAGCAGCGTGGGGACTAGTAGGGGAGATACGCAGTATTTT.

The CDR3 here is CASRFSSYEQYV. DNA of the CDR3: TGTGCCAGCAGATTCTCCTCCTACGAGCAGTACGTC. The chain couples TRBV7-3 to TRBJ2-7; the D is unclear. The V end was cut by 6 bases, the J end by 0 bases, with 6 bases between. The CDR3 totals 12 residues. Germline V gives CDR1 SGHTA, CDR2 FQGTGA.

The genes are TRBV29-1 and TRBJ1-2; no clear D. Deletions cut 5 bases from V and 4 bases from J, with 8 bases between. Germline loops: CDR1 SQVTM, CDR2 ANQGSEA. The length of the CDR3 is 11 residues. Here the CDR3 DNA reads TGCAGCGTTTATTTCGTCTATGGCTACACCTTC. Residues: CSVYFVYGYTF.

The chain joins TRBV10-3 to TRBJ2-2, with D possibly being TRBD1 (6 bases). Trimming took 4 bases from V and 2 from J, leaving 11 bases between them. CDR1 and CDR2 from the germline V gene are ENHRY and SYGVKD. The CDR3 spans 15 residues. The CDR3 coding sequence is TGTGCCATCAGTGCCCGGACAGACAACACCGGGGAGCTGTTTTTT. Amino acids: CAISARTDNTGELFF.

This rearrangement joins TRBV29-1 to TRBJ2-7; no definite D call. The CDR3 totals 12 residues. The germline V gene has CDR1 SQVTM and CDR2 ANQGSEA. V shed 2 bases and J shed 4 bases, with 9 bases lying between them. This chain's CDR3 is CSVEIQSYEQYF. CDR3 coding DNA: TGCAGCGTTGAAATTCAGAGTTACGAGCAGTACTTC.

The sample holds a few counts of this clonotype. This chain links TRBV13 with TRBJ2-5, with 8 bases fitting TRBD1. The germline CDR1 and CDR2 sequences are PRHDT and FYEKMQ (reference sequence). CDR3 length: 15 amino acids. J gave up 5 bases and V 5 bases, and 10 bases lay outside the gene matches. CDR3 region: CASSAIGQGMETQYF. CDR3 bases: TGTGCCAGCAGCGCGATTGGACAGGGAATGGAGACCCAGTACTTC.

This clonotype was counted between two and nine times. The chain links TRBV29-1 to TRBJ1-2, with D possibly TRBD1 on 5 matching bases. Trimming shortened V by 5 bases and J by 7 bases, and 11 bases separated the two germline ends. The CDR3 contains 11 residues. The germline CDR1 and CDR2 sequences are SQVTM and ANQGSEA. The DNA of the CDR3 is TGCAGCGTTCCCCTTGGGGCTGGCTACACCTTC. It codes for CSVPLGAGYTF. The full variable domain, in which reference TRBV29-1 and TRBJ1-2 provide the parts outside the CDR3, is SAVISQKPSRDICQRGTSLTIQCQVDSQVTMMFWYRQQPGQSLTLIATANQGSEATYESGFVIDKFPISRPNLTFSTLTVSNMSPEDSSIYLCSVPLGAGYTFGSGTRLTVV.

The CDR3 bases are TGTGCCAGCAGCTTAGGCTCCCGCAATCAGCCCCAGCATTTT. This sequence encodes CASSLGSRNQPQHF. The chain links TRBV11-2 to TRBJ1-5, with unresolved D. The CDR3 is 14 residues long. Trimming shortened V by 1 base and J by 2 bases, and 6 bases separated the two germline ends. The germline V gene has CDR1 SGHAT and CDR2 FQNNGV.

The chain's CDR3 is CASTRVESGWETQYF. As DNA, the CDR3 is TGTGCCAGCACTCGGGTGGAGTCGGGCTGGGAGACCCAGTACTTC. The chain joins TRBV12-3 or TRBV12-4 to TRBJ2-5; D unclear. V was pared by 7 bases and J by 5 bases, with 20 bases between. This CDR3 region has 15 residues.

This clonotype was picked up many times. The chain joins TRBV4-1 to TRBJ1-5; D gene uncertain. Per the germline V gene, CDR1 is MGHRA and CDR2 is YSYEKL. The length of the CDR3 is 14 residues. V lost 3 bases to trimming and J lost 7 bases, with 13 bases between them. The CDR3 DNA reads as TGCGCCAGCAGCCAGAAGGCAGTCCAACAGCCCCAGCATTTT. Translated: CASSQKAVQQPQHF.

This clonotype came up a few times. This chain connects TRBV6-2 or TRBV6-3 to TRBJ1-5, with D unclear. V shed 6 bases and J shed 5 bases, with 8 bases lying between them. This CDR3 has 12 amino acids. The germline V gene encodes CDR1 MNHEY and CDR2 SVGEGT. Here the CDR3 DNA reads TGTGCCAGCAGGCCGGCCGATCAGCCCCAGCATTTT. Translated: CASRPADQPQHF.

The J gene is TRBJ2-2, the V gene TRBV3-1; D is ambiguous. Trimming took 0 bases from V and 1 from J, leaving 15 bases between them. Germline-derived CDR1 and CDR2 are LGHDT and YNNKEL (reference sequence). The CDR3 covers 18 residues. CDR3 in DNA: TGTGCCAGCAGCCAAGAAAGGCTCAAGTCAGTGAACACCGGGGAGCTGTTTTTT. The encoded protein is CASSQERLKSVNTGELFF.

This clonotype showed up just a few times. This rearrangement joins TRBV7-6 to TRBJ1-5, with no clear D. Trimming removed 2 bases from V and 7 bases from J, with 9 bases in between. This CDR3 region has 13 residues. CDR1 is SGHVS and CDR2 is FNYEAQ in the germline V gene. Here the CDR3 DNA reads TGTGCCAGCAGCTTAAGCAGATACCAGCCCCAGCATTTT. It translates to CASSLSRYQPQHF.

This chain uses TRBV27 with TRBJ2-7; D gene unclear. The CDR3 sequence is 14 residues long. The germline V gene has CDR1 MNHEY and CDR2 SMNVEV (reference sequence). V lost 0 bases and J 0 bases, leaving 6 bases between the germline ends. The CDR3 sequence: CASSLSLSSYEQYF. CDR3 bases: TGTGCCAGCAGTTTATCCCTCAGCTCCTACGAGCAGTACTTC.

The chain couples TRBV20-1 to TRBJ1-6; the D gene is possibly TRBD1 (6 bases). V lost 6 bases, J lost 14 bases, and 32 bases lay in between. Germline CDR1 and CDR2: DFQATT and SNEGSKA (reference sequence). The CDR3 sequence is 17 residues long. The DNA of the CDR3 is TGCAGTGCGGAGGGCCGGGGGCATTTATCCCGCGGGCCCACCCTCCACTTT. Translating it yields CSAEGRGHLSRGPTLHF.

The J gene is TRBJ2-1, the V gene TRBV6-1; possibly TRBD2 for D (6 bases). Germline CDR1 is MNHNS and CDR2 is SASEGT. The CDR3 runs to 13 residues. V shed 7 bases and J shed 8 bases, with 15 bases lying between them. The CDR3 is CASTRSRRDEQFF. Written as DNA, the CDR3 is TGTGCCAGCACCCGGTCCCGGAGGGATGAGCAGTTCTTC.

The table lists this clonotype with a few counts. The V and J genes are TRBV10-3 and TRBJ2-3, with TRBD2 matching 10 bases. This CDR3 is built from 17 residues. The germline V gene has CDR1 ENHRY and CDR2 SYGVKD. V was pared by 3 bases and J by 2 bases, with 8 bases of the junction left unmatched. CDR3 nucleotides: TGTGCCATCAGTGATATCGCTAGCGGGGGAACCACAGATACGCAGTATTTT. It codes for CAISDIASGGTTDTQYF.

This clonotype came up a few times. The chain uses TRBV4-3 and TRBJ2-1, with D perhaps TRBD1 or TRBD2 (5 bases each). Germline V gene data show CDR1 as LGHNA and CDR2 as YSLEER. The CDR3 loop spans 15 amino acids. V was pared by 5 bases and J by 0 bases, with 11 bases between. The CDR3 nucleotides read TGCGCCAGCAGCGAGGGGACGGCCTCCTACAATGAGCAGTTCTTC. This sequence encodes CASSEGTASYNEQFF.

The J gene is TRBJ1-2, the V gene TRBV29-1; 10 bases are shared with TRBD1. This CDR3 has 11 residues. Germline CDR1 and CDR2: SQVTM and ANQGSEA. The ends lost 6 bases at V and 5 bases at J; junction bases unmatched: 0. The DNA for the CDR3 is TGCAGCGTGGACAGGGGGTATGGCTACACCTTC. It encodes CSVDRGYGYTF.

The chain carries TRBV6-1 and TRBJ2-3; TRBD1 matches at 9 bases. CDR3 length: 14 amino acids. Germline V gene lookup returns CDR1 MNHNS and CDR2 SASEGT. Trimming took 7 bases from V and 5 from J; bases not matched to a gene: 7. CDR3 protein: CASTNRGRQDTQYF. The CDR3, as DNA: TGTGCCAGCACTAACAGGGGGCGGCAAGATACGCAGTATTTT.

In DNA, the CDR3 is TGTGCCAGCAGTATTGAGGGACAGTCCGGTGAAAAACTGTTTTTT. Translation gives CASSIEGQSGEKLFF. The J gene is TRBJ1-4, the V gene TRBV6-2 or TRBV6-3; 7 bases match TRBD1. V lost 5 bases to trimming and J lost 7 bases; unmatched junction nucleotides: 10. The CDR3 runs to 15 residues. Germline V CDR1 and CDR2: MNHEY, SVGEGT.

A few counts support this clonotype. This chain uses TRBV6-1 with TRBJ1-2; D gene unclear. Germline V gives CDR1 MNHNS, CDR2 SASEGT. Trimming pared 5 bases from V and 8 bases from J, leaving 15 bases between. This CDR3 spans 13 amino acids. CDR3 sequence (DNA): TGTGCCAGCAGTCCAACCAAAGGTCGCGGCTACACCTTC. Protein: CASSPTKGRGYTF.